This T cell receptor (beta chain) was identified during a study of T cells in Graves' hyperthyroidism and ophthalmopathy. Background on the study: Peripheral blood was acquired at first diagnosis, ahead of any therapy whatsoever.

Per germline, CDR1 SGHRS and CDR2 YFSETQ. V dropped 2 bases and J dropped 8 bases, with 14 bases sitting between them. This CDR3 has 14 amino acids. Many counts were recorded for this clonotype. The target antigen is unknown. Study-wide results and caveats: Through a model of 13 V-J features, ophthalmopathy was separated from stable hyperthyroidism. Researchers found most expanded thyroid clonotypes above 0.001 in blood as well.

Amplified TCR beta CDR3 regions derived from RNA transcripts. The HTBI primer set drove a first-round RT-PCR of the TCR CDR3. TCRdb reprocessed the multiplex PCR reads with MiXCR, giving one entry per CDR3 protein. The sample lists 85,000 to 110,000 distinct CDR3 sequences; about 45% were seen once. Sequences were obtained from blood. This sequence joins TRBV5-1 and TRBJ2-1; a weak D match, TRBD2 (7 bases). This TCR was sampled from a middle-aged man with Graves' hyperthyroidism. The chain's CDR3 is CASSFGGQGYEQFF. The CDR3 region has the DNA TGCGCCAGCAGCTTCGGGGGGCAGGGGTATGAGCAGTTCTTC.